This T cell receptor (beta chain) was sequenced in a study of blood T cell repertoires in COVID-19. CDR3 length: 16 residues. V trimming: 4 bases; J trimming: 7 bases; junction bases outside the gene matches: 11. Germline V gene lookup returns CDR1 MGHRA and CDR2 YSYEKL. Libraries were prepared by immunoSEQ multiplex PCR; TCRdb keeps only in-frame clonotypes and omits some of them. The table lists about 120,000 clones, 83% of them singletons. The genes are TRBV4-1 and TRBJ2-2; 8 bases are a match to TRBD1. This clonotype was obtained from a man aged 25 to 45 with acute or convalescent COVID-19. Sample: peripheral blood. The CDR3 nucleotides are TGCGCCAGCAGCCTAGATGGGACAGGACCCTTCGGGGAGCTGTTTTTT. Its translation: CASSLDGTGPFGELFF.